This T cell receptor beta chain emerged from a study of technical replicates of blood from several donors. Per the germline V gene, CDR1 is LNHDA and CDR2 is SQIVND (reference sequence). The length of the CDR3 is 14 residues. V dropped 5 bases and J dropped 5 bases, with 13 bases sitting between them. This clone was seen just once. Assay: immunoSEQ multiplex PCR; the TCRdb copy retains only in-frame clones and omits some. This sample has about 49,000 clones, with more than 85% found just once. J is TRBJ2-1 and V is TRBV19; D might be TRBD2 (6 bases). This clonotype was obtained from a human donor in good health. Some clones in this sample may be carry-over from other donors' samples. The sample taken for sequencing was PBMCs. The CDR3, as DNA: TGTGCCAGTAGTGAACATAGCGGTAACAATGAGCAGTTCTTC. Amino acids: CASSEHSGNNEQFF.